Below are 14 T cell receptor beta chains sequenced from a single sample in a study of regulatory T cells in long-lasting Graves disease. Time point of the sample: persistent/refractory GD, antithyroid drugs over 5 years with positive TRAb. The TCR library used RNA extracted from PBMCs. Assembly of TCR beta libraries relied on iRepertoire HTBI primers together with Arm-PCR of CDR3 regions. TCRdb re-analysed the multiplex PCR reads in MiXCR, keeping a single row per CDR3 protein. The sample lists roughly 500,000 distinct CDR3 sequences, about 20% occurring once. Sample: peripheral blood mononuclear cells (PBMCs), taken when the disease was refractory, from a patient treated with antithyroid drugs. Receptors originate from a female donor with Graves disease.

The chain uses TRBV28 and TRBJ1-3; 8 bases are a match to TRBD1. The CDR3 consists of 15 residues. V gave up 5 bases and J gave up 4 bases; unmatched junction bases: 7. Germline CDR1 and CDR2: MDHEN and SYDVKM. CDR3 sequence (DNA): TGTGCCAGCAGTGACCAGACAGGGGCCGGAAACACCATATATTTT. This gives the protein CASSDQTGAGNTIYF.

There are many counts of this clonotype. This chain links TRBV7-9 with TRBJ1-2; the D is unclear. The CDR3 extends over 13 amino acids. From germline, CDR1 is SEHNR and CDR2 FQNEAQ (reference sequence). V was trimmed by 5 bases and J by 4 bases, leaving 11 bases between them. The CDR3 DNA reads TGTGCCAGCAGCCAGGCAGGCTCCTATGGCTACACCTTC. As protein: CASSQAGSYGYTF.

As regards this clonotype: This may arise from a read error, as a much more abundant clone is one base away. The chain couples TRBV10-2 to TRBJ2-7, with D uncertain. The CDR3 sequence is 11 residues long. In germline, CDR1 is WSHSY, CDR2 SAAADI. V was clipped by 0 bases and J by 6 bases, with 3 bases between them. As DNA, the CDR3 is TGCGCCAGCAGTGAGTCGGGCGAGCAGTACTTC. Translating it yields CASSESGEQYF.

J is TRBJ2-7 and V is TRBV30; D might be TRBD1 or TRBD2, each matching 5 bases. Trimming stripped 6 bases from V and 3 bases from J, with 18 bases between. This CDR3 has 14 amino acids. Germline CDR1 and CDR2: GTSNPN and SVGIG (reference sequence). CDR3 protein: CACLGDPKVYEQYF. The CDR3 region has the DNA TGTGCCTGCCTTGGGGACCCGAAGGTCTACGAGCAGTACTTC.

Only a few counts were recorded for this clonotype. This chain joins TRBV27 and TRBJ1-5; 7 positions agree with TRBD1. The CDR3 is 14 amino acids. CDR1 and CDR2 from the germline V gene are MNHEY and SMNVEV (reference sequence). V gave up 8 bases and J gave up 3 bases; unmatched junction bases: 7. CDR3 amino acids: CASGIGTDNQPQHF. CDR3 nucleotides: TGTGCCAGCGGGATAGGGACAGACAATCAGCCCCAGCATTTT.

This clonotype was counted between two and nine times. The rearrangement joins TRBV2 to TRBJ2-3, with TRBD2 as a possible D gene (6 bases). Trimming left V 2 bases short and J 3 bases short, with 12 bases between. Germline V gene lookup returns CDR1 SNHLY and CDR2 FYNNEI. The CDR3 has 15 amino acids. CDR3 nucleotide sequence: TGTGCCAGCAGTGAAACGGGAGATTCTACAGATACGCAGTATTTT. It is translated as CASSETGDSTDTQYF.

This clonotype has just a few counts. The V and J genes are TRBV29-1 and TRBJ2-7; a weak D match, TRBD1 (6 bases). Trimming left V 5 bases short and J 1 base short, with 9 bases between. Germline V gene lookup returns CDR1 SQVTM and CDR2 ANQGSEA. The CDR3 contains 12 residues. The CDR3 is CSVRQESYEQYF. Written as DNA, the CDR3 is TGCAGCGTTCGACAGGAGTCCTACGAGCAGTACTTC.

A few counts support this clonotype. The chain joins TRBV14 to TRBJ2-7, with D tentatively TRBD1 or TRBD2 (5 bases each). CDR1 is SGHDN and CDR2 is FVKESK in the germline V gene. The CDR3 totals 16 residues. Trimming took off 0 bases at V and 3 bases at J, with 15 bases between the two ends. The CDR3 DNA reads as TGTGCCAGCAGCCAAGAGCAATTTGAGGGGCGCTACGAGCAGTACTTC. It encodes CASSQEQFEGRYEQYF.

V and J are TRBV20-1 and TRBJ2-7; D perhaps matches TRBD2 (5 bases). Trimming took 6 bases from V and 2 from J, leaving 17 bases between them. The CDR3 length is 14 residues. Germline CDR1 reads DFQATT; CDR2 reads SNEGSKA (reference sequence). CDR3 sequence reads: CSAAGVAEAYEQYF. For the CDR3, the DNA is TGCAGTGCGGCGGGTGTGGCAGAAGCCTACGAGCAGTACTTC.

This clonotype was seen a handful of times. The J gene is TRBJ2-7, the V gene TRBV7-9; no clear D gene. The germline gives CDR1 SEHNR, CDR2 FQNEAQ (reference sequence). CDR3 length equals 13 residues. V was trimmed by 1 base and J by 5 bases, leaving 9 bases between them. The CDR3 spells CASSLGVADEQYF. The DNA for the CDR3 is TGTGCCAGCAGCTTAGGCGTAGCAGACGAGCAGTACTTC.

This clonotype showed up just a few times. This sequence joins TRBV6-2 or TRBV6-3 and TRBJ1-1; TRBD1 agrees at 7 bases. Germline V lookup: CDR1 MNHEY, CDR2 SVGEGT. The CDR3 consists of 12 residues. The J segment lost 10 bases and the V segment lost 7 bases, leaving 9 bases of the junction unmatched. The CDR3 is CASTMTTGPAFF. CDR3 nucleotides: TGTGCCAGCACCATGACGACAGGGCCAGCTTTCTTT.

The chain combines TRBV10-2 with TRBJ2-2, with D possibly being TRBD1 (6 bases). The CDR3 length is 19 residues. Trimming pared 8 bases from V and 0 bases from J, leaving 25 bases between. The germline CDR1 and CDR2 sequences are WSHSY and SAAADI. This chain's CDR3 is CASHAYTGTRKTNTGELFF. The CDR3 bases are TGCGCCAGCCACGCGTATACAGGGACCCGAAAAACGAACACCGGGGAGCTGTTTTTT.

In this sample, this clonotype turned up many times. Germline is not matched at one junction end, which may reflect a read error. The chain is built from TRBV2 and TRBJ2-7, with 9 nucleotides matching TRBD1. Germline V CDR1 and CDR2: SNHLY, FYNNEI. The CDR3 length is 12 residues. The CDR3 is CASSPSETGGYF. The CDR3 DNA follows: TGTGCCAGCAGTCCCTCGGAGACAGGGGGGTATTTC.

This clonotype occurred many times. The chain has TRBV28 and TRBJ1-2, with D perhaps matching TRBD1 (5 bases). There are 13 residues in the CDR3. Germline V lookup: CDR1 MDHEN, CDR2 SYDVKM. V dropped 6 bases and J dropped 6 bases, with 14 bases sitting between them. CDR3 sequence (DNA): TGTGCCAGCAGAGGGCCTTTGGGGCATGGCTACACCTTC. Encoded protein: CASRGPLGHGYTF.